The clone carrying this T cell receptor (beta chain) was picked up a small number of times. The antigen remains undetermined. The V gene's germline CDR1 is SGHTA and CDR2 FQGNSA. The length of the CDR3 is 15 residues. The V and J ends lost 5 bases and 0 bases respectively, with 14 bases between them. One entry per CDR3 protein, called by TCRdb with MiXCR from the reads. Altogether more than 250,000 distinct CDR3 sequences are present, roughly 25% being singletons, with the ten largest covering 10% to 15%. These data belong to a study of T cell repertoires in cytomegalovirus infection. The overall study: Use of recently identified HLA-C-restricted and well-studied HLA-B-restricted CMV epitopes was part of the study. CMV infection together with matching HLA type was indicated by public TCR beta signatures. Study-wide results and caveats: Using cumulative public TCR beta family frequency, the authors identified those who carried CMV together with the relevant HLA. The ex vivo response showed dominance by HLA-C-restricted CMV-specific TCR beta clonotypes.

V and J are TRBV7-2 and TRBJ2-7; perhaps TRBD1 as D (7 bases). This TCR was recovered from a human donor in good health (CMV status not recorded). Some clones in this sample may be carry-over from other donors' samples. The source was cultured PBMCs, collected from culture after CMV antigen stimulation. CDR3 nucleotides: TGTGCCAGCAGCCCTCGGGGGACAGTCTCCTACGAGCAGTACTTC. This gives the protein CASSPRGTVSYEQYF.